These 26 T cell receptor beta chains share one sample of origin, sequenced in a study of multiple sclerosis patients with progressive multifocal leukoencephalopathy. Sequencing used immunoSEQ multiplex PCR; TCRdb keeps in-frame clones, though not all of them. The table shows more than 30,000 clones, with approximately 90% occurring only once. The sample's time point: before natalizumab initiation. The specimen sequenced was PBMCs. These TCRs come from a human donor with multiple sclerosis.

The rearrangement uses TRBV6-6 and TRBJ1-5, with TRBD1 as a possible D gene (5 bases). Between the trimmed V and J ends, which lost 0 bases and 4 bases, there was a span of 10 bases. The CDR3 runs to 15 residues. Germline V CDR1 and CDR2: MNHNY, SVGAGI (reference sequence). The CDR3 region is CASSYSGTDNQPQHF. The CDR3 region has the DNA TGTGCCAGCAGTTACTCCGGGACGGATAATCAGCCCCAGCATTTT.

The gene calls are TRBV29-1 and TRBJ1-1; D remains unclear. The CDR3 is 14 amino acids. The germline gives CDR1 SQVTM, CDR2 ANQGSEA. Trimming removed 2 bases at V and 4 bases at J, with 14 bases between. This CDR3 is CSVERPEHSTEAFF. CDR3 in DNA: TGCAGCGTTGAACGCCCCGAACACTCCACTGAAGCTTTCTTT.

Of note for this clone: The sample has other DNA sequences that encode this CDR3 too. The gene calls are TRBV11-2 and TRBJ1-1; D remains ambiguous. The germline V gene encodes CDR1 SGHAT and CDR2 FQNNGV. Trimming cost V 0 bases and J 1 base, with 3 bases left between them. The CDR3 contains 13 residues. The CDR3 spells CASSLDTNTEAFF. The CDR3 bases are TGTGCCAGCAGCTTAGACACGAACACTGAAGCTTTCTTT.

The genes are TRBV7-9 and TRBJ1-6, with D uncertain. CDR3 length equals 14 residues. V was pared by 1 base and J by 7 bases, with 8 bases between. Germline lookup yields CDR1 SEHNR and CDR2 FQNEAQ (reference sequence). CDR3 nucleotides: TGTGCCAGCAGCTTAGAGGCGGAAAATTCACCCCTCCACTTT. This sequence encodes CASSLEAENSPLHF.

The J gene is TRBJ2-7, the V gene TRBV13; perhaps TRBD2 as D (6 bases). This CDR3 contains 16 residues. The germline CDR1 and CDR2 sequences are PRHDT and FYEKMQ (reference sequence). V gave up 5 bases and J gave up 6 bases, with 23 bases separating them. The DNA for the CDR3 is TGTGCCAGCAGCCCCACCTGGGCCGGGAGAAGCGGCGAGCAGTACTTC. Amino acid sequence: CASSPTWAGRSGEQYF.

The chain couples TRBV19 to TRBJ2-5; D is unresolved. CDR1 LNHDA and CDR2 SQIVND come from the germline V gene (reference sequence). CDR3 length: 12 residues. V was shortened by 8 bases and J by 5 bases, with 12 bases between the two germline ends. The CDR3 region is CASGRAPETQYF. The CDR3 nucleotides read TGTGCCAGTGGGCGTGCGCCGGAGACCCAGTACTTC.

The chain combines TRBV4-3 with TRBJ1-3, with a possible D match to TRBD1 (5 bases). Germline V gene data show CDR1 as LGHNA and CDR2 as YSLEER. The CDR3 runs to 15 residues. The V end was cut by 0 bases, the J end by 2 bases, with 8 bases between. The CDR3 DNA follows: TGCGCCAGCAGCCAAGAAAGGGGTACTGGAAACACCATATATTTT. Translated, it gives CASSQERGTGNTIYF.

As concerns this clone: A read error may account for a junction end that differs from germline. J is TRBJ1-2 and V is TRBV6-1; TRBD1 matches at 10 bases. This CDR3 comprises 12 residues. The germline V gene has CDR1 MNHNS and CDR2 SASEGT. This CDR3 is CASSALPGTGAF. Here the CDR3 DNA reads TGTGCCAGCAGTGCATTACCCGGGACAGGGGCCTTC.

This clone came up once. The chain has TRBV19 and TRBJ1-4; D may be TRBD1 (5 bases). CDR1 and CDR2 (germline): LNHDA, SQIVND (reference sequence). The CDR3 spans 12 residues. V gave up 7 bases and J gave up 8 bases, with 11 bases separating them. The CDR3: CASKDNEEKLFF. The CDR3 region has the DNA TGTGCCAGTAAGGACAACGAAGAAAAACTGTTTTTT.

The chain couples TRBV10-3 to TRBJ1-6; no clear D gene. Looked up from germline, CDR1 is ENHRY and CDR2 is SYGVKD. The CDR3 extends over 11 amino acids. V lost 4 bases and J lost 13, with 8 bases in between. The CDR3 reads CAISGAGPLHF. The CDR3 nucleotides are TGTGCCATCAGTGGCGCTGGGCCCCTCCACTTT.

This clone is a singleton in its sample. The chain combines TRBV6-5 with TRBJ2-5, with 10 nucleotides matching TRBD1. With the DNA end fitting TRBJ2-7 better, the J assignment may be wrong. Germline V gene lookup returns CDR1 MNHEY and CDR2 SVGAGI. This CDR3 has 15 residues. The CDR3 sequence: CASSPRGTGAYEQYF. As DNA, the CDR3 is TGTGCCAGCAGTCCCCGCGGGACAGGGGCCTACGAGCAGTACTTC.

This clone is a singleton in its sample. V and J are TRBV27 and TRBJ2-1, with D perhaps assigned TRBD1 or TRBD2 (6 bases each). Deletions cut 5 bases from V and 7 bases from J, with 18 bases between. There are 15 residues in the CDR3. From germline, CDR1 is MNHEY and CDR2 SMNVEV (reference sequence). The CDR3 sequence: CASSPRGAGANEQFF. Written as DNA, the CDR3 is TGTGCCAGCAGTCCGAGGGGGGCAGGGGCGAATGAGCAGTTCTTC.

The chain employs TRBV23-1 and TRBJ2-7, with TRBD1 identical over 8 bases. TRBV23-1 is annotated as an ORF whose role is uncertain. The CDR3 is made up of 18 amino acids. Unmatched junction bases numbered 14, after V lost 4 bases and J lost 0 bases. This chain's CDR3 is CASSLLLIFGTGSYEQYF. DNA for the CDR3: TGCGCCAGCAGTCTCCTTTTAATATTCGGGACAGGCTCCTACGAGCAGTACTTC.

V is TRBV19 and J is TRBJ2-7; TRBD1 matches 8 bases. This CDR3 comprises 15 residues. The J segment lost 6 bases and the V segment lost 4 bases, leaving 11 bases of the junction unmatched. CDR1 is LNHDA and CDR2 is SQIVND in the germline V gene (reference sequence). The CDR3 here is CASSTSAGGLTEQYF. CDR3 coding DNA: TGTGCCAGTAGTACGTCGGCAGGGGGCCTCACCGAGCAGTACTTC.

V usage is TRBV5-5 and J usage is TRBJ2-7; 9 nucleotides match TRBD1. The germline CDR1 and CDR2 sequences are SGHKS and YYEKEE (reference sequence). With 4 bases clipped from V and 3 bases from J, the junction kept 8 bases outside the gene matches. This CDR3 spans 15 amino acids. CDR3 sequence: CASSREGQGNYEQYF. CDR3 nucleotides: TGTGCCAGCAGCCGAGAAGGACAGGGGAACTACGAGCAGTACTTC.

The chain carries TRBV19 and TRBJ2-5; D is possibly TRBD1 or TRBD2 (5 bases each). The CDR3 is 14 residues long. Germline assignment: CDR1 LNHDA and CDR2 SQIVND (reference sequence). Trimming removed 2 bases from V and 1 base from J, with 8 bases in between. The CDR3 loop reads CASSIMGTQETQYF. The CDR3 bases are TGTGCCAGTAGTATAATGGGGACCCAAGAGACCCAGTACTTC.

The chain uses TRBV4-3 and TRBJ1-5; D remains ambiguous. In germline, CDR1 is LGHNA, CDR2 YSLEER. This CDR3 is 14 amino acids long. The V end was cut by 1 base, the J end by 6 bases, with 10 bases between. DNA of the CDR3: TGCGCCAGCAGCCAAGTAGGGAGTGGTCAGCCCCAGCATTTT. This codes for CASSQVGSGQPQHF.

This chain uses TRBV9 with TRBJ2-1, with TRBD2 matching 9 bases. This CDR3 is 18 amino acids long. J was trimmed by 6 bases and V by 0 bases; bases with no gene match: 13. Germline CDR1 and CDR2: SGDLS and YYNGEE. The CDR3 sequence: CASSVDSLAGPLPNEQFF. DNA of the CDR3: TGTGCCAGCAGCGTAGACTCTCTAGCGGGACCGCTTCCCAATGAGCAGTTCTTC.

The genes are TRBV27 and TRBJ1-2; 9 bases are shared with TRBD1. There are 15 residues in the CDR3. Per germline, CDR1 MNHEY and CDR2 SMNVEV (reference sequence). The V gene end was trimmed by 3 bases and the J gene end by 8 bases; junction bases not matched to a gene: 10. CDR3 residues: CASSLMGQGMEGYTF. The DNA of the CDR3 is TGTGCCAGCAGTTTGATGGGACAGGGCATGGAAGGCTACACCTTC.

A remark on this clone: Other DNA sequences in this specimen translate into the identical CDR3. This chain uses TRBV11-2 with TRBJ2-3; perhaps TRBD1 as D (6 bases). This CDR3 region has 15 residues. Trimming removed 5 bases from V and 3 bases from J, with 15 bases in between. Germline V lookup: CDR1 SGHAT, CDR2 FQNNGV. The CDR3 protein is CASSGGTGITDTQYF. CDR3 sequence (DNA): TGTGCCAGCAGCGGCGGAACAGGGATAACAGATACGCAGTATTTT. The entire variable domain, with the rest obtained from reference TRBV11-2 and TRBJ2-3, is as follows: EAGVAQSPRYKIIEKRQSVAFWCNPISGHATLYWYQQILGQGPKLLIQFQNNGVVDDSQLPKDRFSAERLKGVDSTLKIQPAKLEDSAVYLCASSGGTGITDTQYFGPGTRLTVL.

V is TRBV9 and J is TRBJ2-1; tentatively, D is TRBD1 or TRBD2 (7 bases each). With 2 bases removed from V and 3 bases from J, the gap between germline ends came to 12 bases. The germline gives CDR1 SGDLS, CDR2 YYNGEE. The CDR3 is 15 amino acids. The CDR3 sequence is CASSVQGGIYNEQFF. CDR3 bases: TGTGCCAGCAGCGTGCAGGGGGGGATCTACAATGAGCAGTTCTTC.

The V gene is TRBV15, the J gene TRBJ1-5, with D perhaps TRBD1 (5 bases). The CDR3 length is 15 residues. Between the trimmed V and J ends, which lost 0 bases and 7 bases, there was a span of 13 bases. Germline V CDR1 and CDR2: LNHNV, YYDKDF (reference sequence). CDR3 nucleotide sequence: TGTGCCACCAGCAGAGATCAGGGAATCGGACAGCCCCAGCATTTT. Its protein is CATSRDQGIGQPQHF.

This clone was detected a few times. This chain connects TRBV19 to TRBJ1-3, with D possibly being TRBD1 (6 bases). Trimming removed 5 bases from V and 0 bases from J, with 11 bases in between. This CDR3 is built from 15 residues. Germline CDR1 LNHDA, CDR2 SQIVND (reference sequence). Here the CDR3 reads CASSGGLSSGNTIYF. CDR3 nucleotide sequence: TGTGCCAGTAGTGGGGGGCTAAGCTCTGGAAACACCATATATTTT.

This clone was picked up a small number of times. The rearrangement joins TRBV18 to TRBJ1-3, with 9 bases fitting TRBD1. Germline CDR1 reads KGHSH; CDR2 reads LQKENI. This CDR3 spans 15 amino acids. Germline trimming cut 6 bases from V and 2 bases from J; bases unmatched to any gene: 5. Here the CDR3 reads CASSPGQGPGNTIYF. CDR3 sequence (DNA): TGTGCCAGCTCGCCGGGACAGGGACCTGGAAACACCATATATTTT.

V is TRBV4-3 and J is TRBJ1-3, with a weak D call TRBD1 (5 bases). CDR1 and CDR2 from the germline V gene are LGHNA and YSLEER. The CDR3 covers 16 residues. Trimming removed 4 bases at V and 0 bases at J, with 13 bases between. This CDR3 is CASSPKSGDSGNTIYF. The CDR3 DNA reads as TGCGCCAGCAGCCCTAAATCGGGGGACTCTGGAAACACCATATATTTT.

The V call is TRBV10-3, the J call TRBJ1-2; D not certain. The V end was cut by 5 bases, the J end by 0 bases, with 13 bases between. This CDR3 comprises 15 residues. The germline V gene has CDR1 ENHRY and CDR2 SYGVKD. The CDR3 here is CAISFGDVPNYGYTF. CDR3 nucleotide sequence: TGTGCCATCAGTTTCGGAGACGTGCCTAACTATGGCTACACCTTC.